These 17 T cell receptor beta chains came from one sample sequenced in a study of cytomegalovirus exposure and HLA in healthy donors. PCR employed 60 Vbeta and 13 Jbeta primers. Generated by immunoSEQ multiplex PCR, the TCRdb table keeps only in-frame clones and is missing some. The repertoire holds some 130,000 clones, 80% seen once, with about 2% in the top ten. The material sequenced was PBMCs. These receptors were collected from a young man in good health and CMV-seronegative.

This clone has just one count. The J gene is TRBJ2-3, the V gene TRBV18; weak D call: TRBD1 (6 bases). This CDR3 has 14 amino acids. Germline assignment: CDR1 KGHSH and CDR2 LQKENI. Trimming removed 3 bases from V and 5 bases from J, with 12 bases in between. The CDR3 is CASSPRRGGDTQYF. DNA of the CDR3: TGTGCCAGCTCACCGCGCAGAGGGGGAGATACGCAGTATTTT.

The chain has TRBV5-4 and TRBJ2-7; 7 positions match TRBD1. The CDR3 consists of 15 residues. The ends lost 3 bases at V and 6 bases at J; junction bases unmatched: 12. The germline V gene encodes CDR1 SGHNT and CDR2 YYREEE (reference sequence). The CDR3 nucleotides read TGTGCCAGCAGCTCTCTACAGGGGAAGATGCGCGAGCAGTACTTC. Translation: CASSSLQGKMREQYF.

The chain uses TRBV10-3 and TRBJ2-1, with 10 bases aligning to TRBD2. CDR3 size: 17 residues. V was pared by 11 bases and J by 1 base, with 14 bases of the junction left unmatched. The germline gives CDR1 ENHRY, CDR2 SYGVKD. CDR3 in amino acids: CASTGTSVLNSYNEQFF. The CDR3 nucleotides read TGTGCCTCAACCGGGACTAGCGTATTGAATTCCTACAATGAGCAGTTCTTC.

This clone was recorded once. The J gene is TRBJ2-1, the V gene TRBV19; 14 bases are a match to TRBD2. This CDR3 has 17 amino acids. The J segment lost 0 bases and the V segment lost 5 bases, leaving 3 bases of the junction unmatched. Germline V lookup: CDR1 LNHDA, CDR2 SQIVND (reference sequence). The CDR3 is CASSWTSGRNSYNEQFF. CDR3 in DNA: TGTGCCAGTAGTTGGACTAGCGGGAGGAACTCCTACAATGAGCAGTTCTTC.

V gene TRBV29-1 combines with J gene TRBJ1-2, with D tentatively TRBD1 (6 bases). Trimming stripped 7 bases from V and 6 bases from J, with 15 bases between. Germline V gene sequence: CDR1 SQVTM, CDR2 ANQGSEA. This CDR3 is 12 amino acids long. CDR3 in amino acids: CSAGQWTDGYTF. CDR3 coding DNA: TGCAGCGCCGGACAGTGGACGGATGGCTACACCTTC. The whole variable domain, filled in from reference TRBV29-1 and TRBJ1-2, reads SAVISQKPSRDICQRGTSLTIQCQVDSQVTMMFWYRQQPGQSLTLIATANQGSEATYESGFVIDKFPISRPNLTFSTLTVSNMSPEDSSIYLCSAGQWTDGYTFGSGTRLTVV.

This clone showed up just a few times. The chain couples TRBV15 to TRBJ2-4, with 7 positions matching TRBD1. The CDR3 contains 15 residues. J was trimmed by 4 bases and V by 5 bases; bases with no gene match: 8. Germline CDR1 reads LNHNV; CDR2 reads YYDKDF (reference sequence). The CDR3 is CATSGGPTGKNIQYF. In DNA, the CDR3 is TGTGCCACCAGCGGGGGTCCGACAGGGAAAAACATTCAGTACTTC.

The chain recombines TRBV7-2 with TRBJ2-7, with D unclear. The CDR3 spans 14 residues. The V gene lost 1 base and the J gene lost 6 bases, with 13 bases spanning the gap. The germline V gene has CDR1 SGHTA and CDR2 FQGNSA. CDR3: CASSLVGSPREQYF. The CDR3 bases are TGTGCCAGCAGCTTAGTCGGTTCTCCTCGCGAGCAGTACTTC.

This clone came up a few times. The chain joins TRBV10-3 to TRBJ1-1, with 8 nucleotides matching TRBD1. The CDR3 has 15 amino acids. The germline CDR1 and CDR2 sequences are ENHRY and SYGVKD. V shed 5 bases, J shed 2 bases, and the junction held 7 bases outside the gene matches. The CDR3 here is CAISNRGSVNTEAFF. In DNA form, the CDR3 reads TGTGCCATCAGTAACAGGGGGAGTGTAAACACTGAAGCTTTCTTT.

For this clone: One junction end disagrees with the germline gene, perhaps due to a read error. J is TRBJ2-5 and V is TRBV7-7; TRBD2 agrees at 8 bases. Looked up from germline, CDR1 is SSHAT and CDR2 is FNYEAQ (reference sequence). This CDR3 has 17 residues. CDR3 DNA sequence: TGTGCTAGCAGCTCCTTAGCGGGGAGAGGGTTTGGGGAGACCCAGTACTTC. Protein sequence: CASSSLAGRGFGETQYF. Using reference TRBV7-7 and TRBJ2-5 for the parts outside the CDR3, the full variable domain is GAGVSQSPRYKVTKRGQDVTLRCDPISSHATLYWYQQALGQGPEFLTYFNYEAQPDKSGLPSDRFSAERPEGSISTLTIQRTEQRDSAMYRCASSSLAGRGFGETQYFGPGTRLLVL.

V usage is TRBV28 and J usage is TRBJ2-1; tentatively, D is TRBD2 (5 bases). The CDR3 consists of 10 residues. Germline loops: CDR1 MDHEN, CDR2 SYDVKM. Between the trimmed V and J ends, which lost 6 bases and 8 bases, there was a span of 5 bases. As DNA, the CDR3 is TGTGCCAGCAGGGAGGATGAGCAGTTCTTC. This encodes CASREDEQFF.

The CDR3 loop reads CASSTDRGREQYF. The CDR3 DNA reads TGTGCCAGTAGTACCGACAGGGGGCGCGAGCAGTACTTC. This chain joins TRBV19 and TRBJ2-7; 10 nucleotides line up with TRBD1. The CDR3 is made up of 13 amino acids. Trimming took 4 bases from V and 6 from J; bases not matched to a gene: 3. Per the germline V gene, CDR1 is LNHDA and CDR2 is SQIVND (reference sequence).

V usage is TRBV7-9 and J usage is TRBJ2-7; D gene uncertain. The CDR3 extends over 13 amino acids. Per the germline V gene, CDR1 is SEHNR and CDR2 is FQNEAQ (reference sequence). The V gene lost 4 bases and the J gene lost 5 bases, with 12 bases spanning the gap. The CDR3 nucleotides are TGTGCCAGCAGCTCGGCAGGTCTGAACGAGCAGTACTTC. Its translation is CASSSAGLNEQYF.

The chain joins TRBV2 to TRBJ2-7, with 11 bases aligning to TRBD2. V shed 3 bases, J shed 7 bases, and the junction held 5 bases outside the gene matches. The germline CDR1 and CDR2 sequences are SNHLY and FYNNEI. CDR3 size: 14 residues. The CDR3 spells CASSETSGAGEQYF. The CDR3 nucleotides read TGTGCCAGCAGTGAGACTAGCGGGGCCGGGGAGCAGTACTTC.

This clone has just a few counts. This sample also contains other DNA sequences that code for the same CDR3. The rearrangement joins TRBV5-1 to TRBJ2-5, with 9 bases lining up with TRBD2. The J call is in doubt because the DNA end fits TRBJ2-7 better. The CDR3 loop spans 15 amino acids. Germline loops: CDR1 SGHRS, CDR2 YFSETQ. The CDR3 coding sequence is TGCGCCAGCAGCTTGGAACTAGCGGGTGCCTACGAGCAGTACTTC. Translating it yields CASSLELAGAYEQYF.

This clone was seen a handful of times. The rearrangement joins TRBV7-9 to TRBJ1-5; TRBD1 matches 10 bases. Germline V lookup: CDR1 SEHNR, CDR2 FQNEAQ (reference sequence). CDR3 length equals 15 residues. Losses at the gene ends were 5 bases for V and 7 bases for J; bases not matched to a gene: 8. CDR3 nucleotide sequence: TGTGCCAGCAGCCGGGGACAGGGGATCGAGCAGCCCCAGCATTTT. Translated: CASSRGQGIEQPQHF.

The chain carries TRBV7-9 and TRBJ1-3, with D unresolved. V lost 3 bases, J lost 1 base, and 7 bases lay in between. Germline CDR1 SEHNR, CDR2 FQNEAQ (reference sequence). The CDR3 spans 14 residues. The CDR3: CASSFGYSGNTIYF. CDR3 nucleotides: TGTGCCAGCAGCTTCGGGTATTCTGGAAACACCATATATTTT. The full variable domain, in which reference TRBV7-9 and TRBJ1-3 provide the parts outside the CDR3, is DTGVSQNPRHKITKRGQNVTFRCDPISEHNRLYWYRQTLGQGPEFLTYFQNEAQLEKSRLLSDRFSAERPKGSFSTLEIQRTEQGDSAMYLCASSFGYSGNTIYFGEGSWLTVV.

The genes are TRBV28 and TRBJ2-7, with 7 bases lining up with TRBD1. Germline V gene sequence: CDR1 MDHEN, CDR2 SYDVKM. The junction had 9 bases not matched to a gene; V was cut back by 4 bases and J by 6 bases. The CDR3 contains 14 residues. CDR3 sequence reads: CASSYLDRSLEQYF. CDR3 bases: TGTGCCAGCAGTTACCTGGACAGGTCCCTCGAGCAGTACTTC.